Below are 21 T cell receptor beta chains sequenced from a single sample in a study of cytomegalovirus exposure and HLA in healthy donors. PCR used 60 Vbeta primers and 13 Jbeta primers. Data came from immunoSEQ multiplex PCR; TCRdb stores just in-frame clones and leaves some out. The table records 95,000 to 110,000 clones, about 71% of them present only once. Material for sequencing was PBMCs. These receptor sequences come from a woman aged 45 to 65 in good health and CMV-seronegative.

This clone was picked up one time. This sequence joins TRBV18 and TRBJ1-1, with D uncertain. CDR1 and CDR2 (germline): KGHSH, LQKENI. The CDR3 length is 15 residues. The ends were cut back, 1 base at V and 1 base at J, with 10 bases in the middle. CDR3 in DNA: TGTGCCAGCTCACCACTTAATATGAGGAACACTGAAGCTTTCTTT. Translating gives CASSPLNMRNTEAFF.

The chain uses TRBV7-9 and TRBJ2-4; 7 bases are a match to TRBD2. Germline V gives CDR1 SEHNR, CDR2 FQNEAQ (reference sequence). With 1 base clipped from V and 7 bases from J, the junction kept 4 bases outside the gene matches. The CDR3 loop spans 14 amino acids. CDR3 sequence: CASSLGAGVNIQYF. Here the CDR3 DNA reads TGTGCCAGCAGCTTAGGGGCGGGGGTTAACATTCAGTACTTC.

Note on this clone: The same CDR3 can be traced to other DNA sequences in this sample. The V call is TRBV6-1, the J call TRBJ1-4; D possibly corresponds to TRBD1 (5 bases). Trimming left V 2 bases short and J 5 bases short, with 12 bases between. There are 15 residues in the CDR3. CDR1 MNHNS and CDR2 SASEGT come from the germline V gene. The CDR3 here is CASSETTVVNEKLFF. CDR3 bases: TGTGCCAGCAGTGAAACGACAGTGGTAAATGAAAAACTGTTTTTT.

The sample holds a few counts of this clone. Different DNA sequences within this sample yield the same CDR3. V and J are TRBV6-5 and TRBJ1-1, with D possibly being TRBD1 (5 bases). The CDR3 covers 13 residues. Trimming left V 0 bases short and J 5 bases short, with 7 bases between. The V gene's germline CDR1 is MNHEY and CDR2 SVGAGI. The CDR3 DNA reads TGTGCCAGCAGTTACTCGGGGGGAACTGAAGCTTTCTTT. Its translation is CASSYSGGTEAFF.

For the CDR3, the DNA is TGTGCCAGATTTTCGGGGACAGCTGCTCTGGGCAACACCGGGGAGCTGTTTTTT. Its protein is CARFSGTAALGNTGELFF. The gene calls are TRBV25-1 and TRBJ2-2; 7 nucleotides line up with TRBD1. CDR3 length: 18 amino acids. V gave up 9 bases and J gave up 2 bases; unmatched junction bases: 18. Germline V lookup: CDR1 MGHDK, CDR2 SYGVNS.

Comments on this clone: One end of the junction is discordant with germline, which a read error may explain. The chain is built from TRBV5-6 and TRBJ1-2; D may be TRBD1 (5 bases). Looked up from germline, CDR1 is SGHDT and CDR2 is YYEEEE. The CDR3 sequence is 11 residues long. The CDR3 protein is CASSWDYGYAF. The CDR3 region has the DNA TGTGCCAGCAGCTGGGACTATGGCTACGCCTTC. Combining the CDR3 with reference TRBV5-6 and TRBJ1-2 gives the whole variable domain DAGVTQSPTHLIKTRGQQVTLRCSPKSGHDTVSWYQQALGQGPQFIFQYYEEEERQRGNFPDRFSGHQFPNYSSELNVNALLLGDSALYLCASSWDYGYAFGSGTRLTVV.

The V gene is TRBV7-9, the J gene TRBJ2-1, with TRBD2 as a possible D gene (7 bases). The CDR3 loop spans 14 amino acids. The germline V gene has CDR1 SEHNR and CDR2 FQNEAQ (reference sequence). Trimming removed 8 bases at V and 0 bases at J, with 11 bases between. The CDR3 here is CASGGGSSYNEQFF. CDR3 nucleotides: TGTGCCAGCGGGGGCGGGAGCTCCTACAATGAGCAGTTCTTC. Variable domain in full (rest from reference TRBV7-9 and TRBJ2-1): DTGVSQNPRHKITKRGQNVTFRCDPISEHNRLYWYRQTLGQGPEFLTYFQNEAQLEKSRLLSDRFSAERPKGSFSTLEIQRTEQGDSAMYLCASGGGSSYNEQFFGPGTRLTVL.

A few counts support this clone. The DNA of the CDR3 is TGTGCCAGCAGTTTTCGGGTAGAGTATGGCTACACCTTC. Protein sequence: CASSFRVEYGYTF. The chain uses TRBV28 and TRBJ1-2; D not certain. Looked up from germline, CDR1 is MDHEN and CDR2 is SYDVKM. Trimming cost V 3 bases and J 5 bases, with 10 bases left between them. This CDR3 has 13 residues.

V is TRBV5-1 and J is TRBJ2-2; 7 nucleotides line up with TRBD2. The CDR3 totals 15 residues. After removal of 4 bases from V and 4 bases from J, the junction contained 7 bases not matched to a gene. Germline V gives CDR1 SGHRS, CDR2 YFSETQ. The CDR3, as DNA: TGCGCCAGCAGCCCCGGGGAGGGTGGCACCGGGGAGCTGTTTTTT. Amino acid sequence: CASSPGEGGTGELFF.

This clone was seen only once. The chain links TRBV27 to TRBJ2-5; D is possibly TRBD2 (6 bases). Germline V lookup: CDR1 MNHEY, CDR2 SMNVEV (reference sequence). This CDR3 spans 16 amino acids. V was shortened by 0 bases and J by 2 bases, with 13 bases between the two germline ends. This CDR3 is CASSLSDGSGQETQYF. The CDR3 nucleotides are TGTGCCAGCAGTTTATCGGACGGGAGCGGACAAGAGACCCAGTACTTC.

This chain joins TRBV5-1 and TRBJ1-4; TRBD1 aligns across 8 bases. CDR3 size: 16 residues. With V trimmed by 5 bases and J by 2 bases, 8 bases remained unmatched. Germline assignment: CDR1 SGHRS and CDR2 YFSETQ. The CDR3 is CASSQDRGWTNEKLFF. In DNA form, the CDR3 reads TGCGCCAGCAGTCAAGACAGGGGATGGACTAATGAAAAACTGTTTTTT.

J is TRBJ2-5 and V is TRBV6-6; D perhaps matches TRBD1 (6 bases). V was clipped by 5 bases and J by 5 bases, with 9 bases between them. The CDR3 totals 12 residues. Germline lookup yields CDR1 MNHNY and CDR2 SVGAGI (reference sequence). CDR3 nucleotides: TGTGCCAGCAGTGCACAGGGTGAGACCCAGTACTTC. Protein product: CASSAQGETQYF.

V usage is TRBV11-1 and J usage is TRBJ2-1; maybe TRBD2 (6 bases). V lost 8 bases and J 7 bases, leaving 9 bases between the germline ends. The germline V gene has CDR1 SGHAT and CDR2 FQDESV (reference sequence). The length of the CDR3 is 11 residues. The CDR3 nucleotides read TGTGCCAGCCTTGCGGGGAATGAGCAGTTCTTC. Its protein is CASLAGNEQFF.

The chain employs TRBV19 and TRBJ2-1; no clear D gene. Germline V gene data show CDR1 as LNHDA and CDR2 as SQIVND (reference sequence). The CDR3 spans 13 residues. Trimming stripped 7 bases from V and 4 bases from J, with 11 bases between. The CDR3 is CASNQDFYNEQFF. In DNA form, the CDR3 reads TGTGCCAGTAACCAAGACTTTTACAATGAGCAGTTCTTC.

The chain carries TRBV11-3 and TRBJ2-1; perhaps TRBD2 as D (5 bases). The germline CDR1 and CDR2 sequences are SGHNT and YENEEA. Deletions cut 1 base from V and 10 bases from J, with 11 bases between. CDR3 size: 13 residues. Here the CDR3 reads CASSLASRVEQFF. In DNA form, the CDR3 reads TGTGCCAGCAGCTTAGCCTCGCGGGTCGAGCAGTTCTTC.

The chain employs TRBV7-9 and TRBJ2-5, with D tentatively TRBD1 (5 bases). The CDR3 runs to 16 residues. V shed 5 bases and J shed 4 bases, with 20 bases lying between them. The germline CDR1 and CDR2 sequences are SEHNR and FQNEAQ (reference sequence). CDR3 in DNA: TGTGCCAGCAGCCCGCCCCATAAGCAGACAGCAGAGACCCAGTACTTC. The encoded protein is CASSPPHKQTAETQYF. The full variable domain, with the rest looked up from reference TRBV7-9 and TRBJ2-5, is DTGVSQNPRHKITKRGQNVTFRCDPISEHNRLYWYRQTLGQGPEFLTYFQNEAQLEKSRLLSDRFSAERPKGSFSTLEIQRTEQGDSAMYLCASSPPHKQTAETQYFGPGTRLLVL.

The V and J genes are TRBV5-5 and TRBJ2-2; D perhaps matches TRBD1 (6 bases). V lost 3 bases and J lost 2, with 14 bases in between. Looked up from germline, CDR1 is SGHKS and CDR2 is YYEKEE (reference sequence). The CDR3 runs to 16 residues. CDR3 region: CASSSSTGQNTGELFF. The CDR3 bases are TGTGCCAGCAGCTCATCGACAGGACAAAACACCGGGGAGCTGTTTTTT.

The gene calls are TRBV27 and TRBJ2-7, with TRBD1 matching over 7 bases. This CDR3 comprises 14 residues. V lost 6 bases to trimming and J lost 0 bases; unmatched junction nucleotides: 5. The V gene's germline CDR1 is MNHEY and CDR2 SMNVEV (reference sequence). The CDR3 loop is CASSNWDSSYEQYF. The DNA of the CDR3 is TGTGCCAGCAGCAATTGGGACAGCTCCTACGAGCAGTACTTC.

CDR3 amino acids: CASSIHRDRLQETQYF. CDR3 sequence (DNA): TGTGCCAGCAGCATACATCGGGACAGATTACAAGAGACCCAGTACTTC. This chain uses TRBV13 with TRBJ2-5; TRBD1 matches 7 bases. The CDR3 has 16 amino acids. Trimming removed 5 bases from V and 2 bases from J; junction bases left unmatched: 11. CDR1 is PRHDT, CDR2 FYEKMQ, per germline (reference sequence).

In this sample, this clone turned up a few times. The chain carries TRBV19 and TRBJ2-1; 8 bases are shared with TRBD2. The CDR3 consists of 15 residues. V shed 3 bases and J 2 bases; nucleotides not matched to a gene: 3. Germline-derived CDR1 and CDR2 are LNHDA and SQIVND (reference sequence). CDR3 nucleotide sequence: TGTGCCAGTAGTATGGGGCGGGGGGCCTACAATGAGCAGTTCTTC. Amino acid sequence: CASSMGRGAYNEQFF.

The chain carries TRBV18 and TRBJ1-5, with 7 nucleotides matching TRBD1. Germline CDR1 and CDR2: KGHSH and LQKENI. There are 16 residues in the CDR3. V lost 6 bases to trimming and J lost 2 bases; unmatched junction nucleotides: 10. The chain's CDR3 is CASSQTGFSGNQPQHF. The CDR3 nucleotides are TGTGCCAGCTCCCAGACAGGGTTTTCCGGCAATCAGCCCCAGCATTTT.